This T cell receptor (beta chain) is drawn from a study of blood T cell repertoires in COVID-19. Overall study context: Sites in the United States, Italy and Spain provided acute and convalescent COVID-19 samples. T cells, B-cell-depleted T cells, or PBMCs supplied cDNA or gDNA.

CDR1 and CDR2 from the germline V gene are LGHDT and YNNKEL (reference sequence). This CDR3 region has 15 residues. V shed 4 bases and J shed 0 bases, with 12 bases lying between them. Original data processing: Cell counts per sample came from amplifying reference gene primers. Profiled with immunoSEQ multiplex PCR; TCRdb holds only in-frame clones, not every one. D and trimming were read from the DNA, whereas the V and J calls and clone size are those reported in that table. Among 100,000 to 140,000 clones listed, roughly 84% were seen once. The genes are TRBV3-1 (or the pseudogene TRBV3-2) and TRBJ1-1, with D hard to call. The TCR originated in a human donor in a cohort sampled during active COVID-19. The sequencing sample was made of peripheral blood. Here the CDR3 DNA reads TGTGCCAGCAGCCCATTTACTAGCATGAACACTGAAGCTTTCTTT. Translating it yields CASSPFTSMNTEAFF.